The clone carrying this T cell receptor (beta chain) has just a few counts. The data belong to a study of naive and memory T cell subsets. Two oligonucleotides, mixed equimolar, formed the beta constant-region primer covering TRBC1 and TRBC2. One entry per CDR3 protein, called by TCRdb with MiXCR from the UMI-ligation and nested PCR reads. The sample yields about 90,000 distinct CDR3 sequences, 6% to 7.5% seen once. The CDR3 is 15 amino acids. Trimming shortened V by 5 bases and J by 3 bases, and 20 bases separated the two germline ends. Germline-derived CDR1 and CDR2 are DFQATT and SNEGSKA (reference sequence).

The source is a human donor in good health. Sequencing input: central memory CD4+ T cells from blood. This rearrangement joins TRBV20-1 to TRBJ2-7; no firm D call. The CDR3 region is CSAWATDRPYYEQYF. CDR3 bases: TGCAGTGCTTGGGCAACGGACCGACCCTACTACGAGCAGTACTTC.